This T cell receptor beta chain was captured by sequencing in a study of OX40 agonist ivuxolimab in advanced cancers. Clones were sequenced by immunoSEQ multiplex PCR, and TCRdb holds only the in-frame ones, with some missing. The sample includes roughly 50,000 clones, over 80% of them seen just once. The length of the CDR3 is 15 residues. V was trimmed by 2 bases and J by 4 bases, leaving 14 bases between them. Germline V gene lookup returns CDR1 MNHEY and CDR2 SVGAGI. Source: CD4+ or CD8+ T cells sorted from blood, taken in a trial of the OX40 agonist ivuxolimab. This receptor was obtained from an adult with an advanced solid tumor such as melanoma, head and neck, liver or kidney cancer. The chain carries TRBV6-5 and TRBJ2-5, with no clear D. The CDR3 here is CASSYGPNRAETQYF. For the CDR3, the DNA is TGTGCCAGCAGTTACGGCCCCAATCGGGCAGAGACCCAGTACTTC.